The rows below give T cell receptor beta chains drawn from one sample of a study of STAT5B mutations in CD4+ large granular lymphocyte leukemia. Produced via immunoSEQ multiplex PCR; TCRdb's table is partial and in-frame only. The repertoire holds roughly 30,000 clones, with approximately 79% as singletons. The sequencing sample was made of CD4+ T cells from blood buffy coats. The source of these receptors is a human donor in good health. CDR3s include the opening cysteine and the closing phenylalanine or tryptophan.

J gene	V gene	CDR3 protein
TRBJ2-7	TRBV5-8	CASSMTRTSGQYF
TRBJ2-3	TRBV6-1	CASTGSRSTDTQYF
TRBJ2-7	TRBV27	CASSLGTSGSYEQYF
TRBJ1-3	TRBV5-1	CASSASGASGNTIYF
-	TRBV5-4	CASSLSLGELFF
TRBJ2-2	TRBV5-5	CASSSWAGAAGELFF
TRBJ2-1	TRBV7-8	CASSLAAFRDYHDNEQFF
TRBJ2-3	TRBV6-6	CASSRPAGMSTDTQYF
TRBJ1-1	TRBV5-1	CASSPYDRNTEAFF
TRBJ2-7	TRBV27	CASSSPGQGAYEQYF
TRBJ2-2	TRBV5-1	CASSIASGSLVELFF
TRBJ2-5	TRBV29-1	CSVGQTTQETQYF
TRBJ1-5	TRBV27	CASSPTRDRANQPQHF
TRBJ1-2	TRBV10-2	CASSDSAGQGSGYTF
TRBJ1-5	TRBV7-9	CASSPGHLSNQPQHF
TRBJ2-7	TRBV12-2	CASRSQFKTGKVYEQYF
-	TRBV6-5	CASTPGSGRAHEQYF